These T cell receptor beta chains were read from a single sample in a study of cytotoxic CD8 clonotypes in ibrutinib-treated CLL. Clones were read by immunoSEQ multiplex PCR, and TCRdb kept only the in-frame ones, dropping some. The sample contains about 57,000 clones, approximately 52% of which appear only once. The material was PBMCs, obtained after 24 months of ibrutinib treatment. Receptor source: a human donor with chronic lymphocytic leukemia. Each CDR3 is given with its conserved first and last residue. The order of the fields is J gene, V gene, CDR3 protein.

TRBJ2-3 | TRBV18 | CASSPIQTDTQYF
TRBJ2-7 | TRBV28 | CASSFGRVSYEQYF
TRBJ1-2 | TRBV5-1 | CASKVRTTYGYTF
TRBJ2-3 | TRBV6-4 | CASSVDGQGPDTQYF
TRBJ2-2 | TRBV5-1 | CASSWRASGEINTGELFF
TRBJ1-5 | TRBV28 | CASSPLIHRADQPQHF
TRBJ1-5 | TRBV7-2 | CASSPPNQPQHF
TRBJ1-3 | TRBV5-1 | CASSLGTAGNTIYF
TRBJ2-3 | TRBV5-6 | CASIGTTDTQYF
TRBJ2-7 | TRBV5-1 | CASTLGWASGSLEQYF
TRBJ2-4 | TRBV28 | CASSPRVDRAKNIQYF
TRBJ2-5 | TRBV5-1 | CASSGTAEETQYF
TRBJ2-3 | TRBV27 | CASSDRMAGADTQYF
TRBJ2-2 | TRBV6-5 | CASMASGRVAGELFF
TRBJ2-7 | TRBV30 | CAWARGETYEQYF
TRBJ2-5 | TRBV5-1 | CASSSRTSGAQETQYF
TRBJ1-4 | TRBV6-1 | CAISGAPATNEKLFF
TRBJ1-1 | TRBV25-1 | CASSEDRGVETEAFF
TRBJ2-1 | TRBV7-2 | CASSLAGSYNEQFF
TRBJ2-3 | TRBV6-1 | CASERGGTDTQYF
TRBJ2-7 | TRBV27 | CASSNLYEQYF
TRBJ2-3 | TRBV11-2 | CASSTQTGGPTDTQYF
TRBJ2-5 | TRBV2 | CASSLLAGGMETQYF
TRBJ1-1 | TRBV5-4 | CASSFRQGLTEAFF
TRBJ2-5 | TRBV29-1 | CSATAGETQYF
TRBJ1-3 | TRBV5-6 | CASMAGPSSGNTIYF
TRBJ1-3 | TRBV9 | CASSVTARVTNTIYF
TRBJ2-2 | TRBV7-9 | CASSAGDFPNTGELFF
TRBJ1-6 | TRBV27 | CASSLDRGNSPLHF
TRBJ2-5 | TRBV5-1 | CASSPGRGTSVQETQYF
TRBJ2-2 | TRBV19 | CASSLTSDPGELFF
TRBJ1-1 | TRBV2 | CASTNSDRGAEAFF
TRBJ2-7 | TRBV29-1 | CSVGAGGGYEQYF
TRBJ2-3 | TRBV5-8 | CASSFRGSVTDTQYF
TRBJ2-1 | TRBV4-2 | CASSHDLAVLSYNEQFF
TRBJ1-6 | TRBV25-1 | CASGGTGENSPLHF
TRBJ1-3 | TRBV19 | CAATAGRSSGNTIYF
TRBJ1-1 | TRBV5-6 | CASSSLREAFF
TRBJ2-7 | TRBV4-1 | CASSQVSETRRQYF
TRBJ1-4 | TRBV4-1 | CASSPWTGGEKLFF
TRBJ1-3 | TRBV6-1 | CASTRGNTIYF
TRBJ2-7 | TRBV7-2 | CASGDGGYEQYF
TRBJ2-7 | TRBV5-5 | CASSLIGQGAYEQYF
TRBJ2-1 | TRBV7-2 | CASSPGQGPGDEQFF
TRBJ2-5 | TRBV5-1 | CASSLDLRGKETQYF
TRBJ1-2 | TRBV28 | CASISLGHGYTF
TRBJ1-3 | TRBV5-4 | CASSLGQMPGNTIYF
TRBJ2-3 | TRBV7-2 | CASSLGQGNTDTQYF
TRBJ2-5 | TRBV7-9 | CASSQQGGGIETQYF
TRBJ1-2 | TRBV18 | CASSPGTGYGYTF
TRBJ1-6 | TRBV2 | CASGLDAYNSPLHF
TRBJ2-3 | TRBV2 | CASLSSGGDTQYF
TRBJ2-6 | TRBV4-1 | CASSHRQVSGANVLTF
TRBJ2-2 | TRBV11-3 | CASSFGGFRTGELFF